The 9 T cell receptor beta chains listed next were all sequenced from one sample in a study of a mutant IDH1 vaccine in newly diagnosed glioma. Profiled with immunoSEQ multiplex PCR; TCRdb holds only in-frame clones, not every one. This table holds about 23,000 clones, roughly 85% found once. The antigens for these receptors are not known. The time point denotes: week 11, during vaccination. Every vaccination contained 300 ug of the mutant IDH1 20-mer peptide and was paired with topical imiquimod. The sequences come from PBMCs, collected from a glioma patient whose treatment included an IDH1 peptide vaccine. Source of these receptors: a man between 40 and 49 years old with glioma.

The rearrangement joins TRBV5-4 to TRBJ2-2; the D gene is possibly TRBD2 (7 bases). Trimming stripped 4 bases from V and 5 bases from J, with 12 bases between. CDR3 length: 14 residues. Looked up from germline, CDR1 is SGHNT and CDR2 is YYREEE (reference sequence). CDR3 bases: TGTGCCAGCAGCCCGAGGGGGGGAACCGGGGAGCTGTTTTTT. Amino acid sequence: CASSPRGGTGELFF.

J is TRBJ1-1 and V is TRBV11-2; D is possibly TRBD1 (6 bases). V lost 1 base, J lost 0 bases, and 15 bases lay in between. Germline CDR1 SGHAT, CDR2 FQNNGV. The CDR3 is 17 residues long. The DNA of the CDR3 is TGTGCCAGCAGCTTAGGGGGCAGGGGTCCGATGAACACTGAAGCTTTCTTT. As protein: CASSLGGRGPMNTEAFF.

V gene TRBV27 combines with J gene TRBJ2-3; D unclear. This CDR3 is built from 14 residues. Germline values: CDR1 MNHEY, CDR2 SMNVEV (reference sequence). V was shortened by 4 bases and J by 3 bases, with 11 bases between the two germline ends. CDR3 in DNA: TGTGCCAGCAGTTCATACACGTATACAGATACGCAGTATTTT. Its protein product is CASSSYTYTDTQYF.

The V gene is TRBV5-4, the J gene TRBJ2-7, with a tentative D call TRBD1 (6 bases). The CDR3 sequence is 14 residues long. V lost 4 bases and J 0 bases, leaving 11 bases between the germline ends. Germline loops: CDR1 SGHNT, CDR2 YYREEE (reference sequence). As DNA, the CDR3 is TGTGCCAGCAGCGCCCCGGGACACTCCTACGAGCAGTACTTC. Its protein product is CASSAPGHSYEQYF.

This rearrangement joins TRBV6-6 to TRBJ2-3; D uncertain. CDR3 length equals 14 residues. Per germline, CDR1 MNHNY and CDR2 SVGAGI (reference sequence). The CDR3 loop is CASKAVSYTDTQYF. CDR3 DNA sequence: TGTGCTTCAAAGGCCGTCAGCTACACAGATACGCAGTATTTT.

The V and J genes are TRBV5-1 and TRBJ1-1, with 9 bases fitting TRBD1. V was clipped by 3 bases and J by 8 bases; unmatched bases: 11. This CDR3 has 15 amino acids. CDR1 is SGHRS and CDR2 is YFSETQ in the germline V gene. CDR3 nucleotide sequence: TGCGCCAGCAGCTCCACTCCGGGACAGGGATCGGAAGCTTTCTTT. Its translation: CASSSTPGQGSEAFF.

This chain connects TRBV11-3 to TRBJ2-7; 9 nucleotides line up with TRBD1. Germline V gene lookup returns CDR1 SGHNT and CDR2 YENEEA. J was trimmed by 7 bases and V by 5 bases; bases with no gene match: 6. There are 13 residues in the CDR3. The DNA of the CDR3 is TGTGCCAGCAGCCCACAGGGGGCGGGAGAGCAGTACTTC. It encodes CASSPQGAGEQYF.

V and J are TRBV5-1 and TRBJ2-1; TRBD2 is a possible D gene (6 bases). V was pared by 0 bases and J by 8 bases, with 15 bases between. Germline V gives CDR1 SGHRS, CDR2 YFSETQ. This CDR3 spans 15 amino acids. DNA for the CDR3: TGCGCCAGCAGCTTGGAGTTGGCGGGATTATATGAGCAGTTCTTC. It codes for CASSLELAGLYEQFF.

V gene TRBV4-1 combines with J gene TRBJ2-3; D is ambiguous. Looked up from germline, CDR1 is MGHRA and CDR2 is YSYEKL. This CDR3 region has 14 residues. Trimming took 4 bases from V and 1 from J, leaving 9 bases between them. The CDR3 protein is CASSLSERTDTQYF. DNA of the CDR3: TGCGCCAGCAGCCTATCGGAACGCACAGATACGCAGTATTTT.